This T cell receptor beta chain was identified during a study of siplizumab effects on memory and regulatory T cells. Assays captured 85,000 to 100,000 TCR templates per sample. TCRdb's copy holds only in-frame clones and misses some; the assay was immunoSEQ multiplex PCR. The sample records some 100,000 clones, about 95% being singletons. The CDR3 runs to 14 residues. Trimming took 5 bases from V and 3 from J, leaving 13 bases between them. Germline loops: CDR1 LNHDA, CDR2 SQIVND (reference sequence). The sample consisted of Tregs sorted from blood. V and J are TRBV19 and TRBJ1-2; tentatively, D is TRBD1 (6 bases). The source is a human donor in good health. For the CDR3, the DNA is TGTGCCAGTAGTTATCTTGACAGGTACTATGGCTACACCTTC. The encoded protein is CASSYLDRYYGYTF.